Following are 10 T cell receptor beta chains from one sample sequenced in a study of blood T cell repertoires in COVID-19. Measured with immunoSEQ multiplex PCR; TCRdb has only the in-frame clones, and not every one. Of about 76,000 clones listed, approximately 84% are singletons. The sample comprised peripheral blood. The receptors were gathered from a man in his 60s with COVID-19, enrolled during active disease.

This sequence joins TRBV7-9 and TRBJ1-1; 7 bases agree with TRBD1. The CDR3 contains 13 residues. From germline, CDR1 is SEHNR and CDR2 FQNEAQ (reference sequence). V gave up 1 base and J gave up 7 bases; unmatched junction bases: 3. CDR3 amino acids: CASSLGGQYEAFF. CDR3 sequence (DNA): TGTGCCAGCAGCTTAGGGGGACAGTATGAAGCTTTCTTT.

V is TRBV4-2 and J is TRBJ2-7, with a tentative D call TRBD2 (6 bases). Looked up from germline, CDR1 is LGHNA and CDR2 is YNFKEQ. Trimming removed 4 bases from V and 7 bases from J, with 17 bases in between. The CDR3 extends over 14 amino acids. The CDR3 nucleotides read TGTGCCAGCAGCCCATCCCGGCTAGCGTCGGAGCAGTACTTC. This codes for CASSPSRLASEQYF.

V gene TRBV2 combines with J gene TRBJ2-2; D possibly corresponds to TRBD2 (6 bases). Germline V gene lookup returns CDR1 SNHLY and CDR2 FYNNEI. V lost 3 bases and J lost 2, with 10 bases in between. The CDR3 runs 15 residues. The CDR3 loop is CASSERGLNTGELFF. The CDR3 DNA sequence: TGTGCCAGCAGTGAGAGGGGACTCAACACCGGGGAGCTGTTTTTT.

The chain combines TRBV19 with TRBJ1-1; D is unresolved. The CDR3 extends over 12 amino acids. From germline, CDR1 is LNHDA and CDR2 SQIVND (reference sequence). V lost 4 bases to trimming and J lost 1 base, with 4 bases between them. The CDR3 loop is CASSNRNTEAFF. In nucleotides, the CDR3 is TGTGCCAGTAGTAACAGGAACACTGAAGCTTTCTTT.

The genes are TRBV3-1 (or the pseudogene TRBV3-2) and TRBJ2-1, with D maybe TRBD2 (5 bases). The CDR3 runs 14 residues. Germline-derived CDR1 and CDR2 are LGHDT and YNNKEL (reference sequence). The germline V and J ends were trimmed by 1 base and 5 bases, with 9 bases remaining between them. This CDR3 is CASSQVRVHNEQFF. DNA for the CDR3: TGTGCCAGCAGCCAAGTGAGGGTACACAATGAGCAGTTCTTC.

The chain joins TRBV12-3 or TRBV12-4 to TRBJ1-1; a weak D match, TRBD1 (5 bases). Trimming shortened V by 5 bases and J by 6 bases, and 13 bases separated the two germline ends. This CDR3 has 13 residues. The CDR3 loop reads CASSPGVLAEAFF. CDR3 DNA: TGTGCCAGCAGTCCGGGGGTCTTGGCTGAAGCTTTCTTT.

The chain employs TRBV2 and TRBJ1-5; the D gene is possibly TRBD1 (6 bases). This CDR3 comprises 15 residues. V lost 0 bases to trimming and J lost 7 bases, with 13 bases between them. CDR1 and CDR2 from the germline V gene are SNHLY and FYNNEI. CDR3 sequence (DNA): TGTGCCAGCAGTGAAGCAGGAAGGGGGTGGCAGCCCCAGCATTTT. It encodes CASSEAGRGWQPQHF.

This chain joins TRBV19 and TRBJ2-2, with TRBD2 matching over 10 bases. With V trimmed by 5 bases and J by 3 bases, 6 bases remained unmatched. CDR1 is LNHDA, CDR2 SQIVND, per germline (reference sequence). The CDR3 is 16 residues long. The CDR3 protein is CASSVPSGGYTGELFF. The DNA of the CDR3 is TGTGCCAGTAGTGTTCCTAGCGGGGGATACACCGGGGAGCTGTTTTTT.

This clone was counted a few times. The chain combines TRBV6-5 with TRBJ2-7; 7 bases align to TRBD1. Germline V gene sequence: CDR1 MNHEY, CDR2 SVGAGI. Trimming at V came to 3 bases and at J to 6 bases, leaving 8 bases not matched to a gene. CDR3 length: 14 amino acids. CDR3 sequence (DNA): TGTGCCAGCAGTTATAAGGGGGCAGGTCTCGAGCAGTACTTC. Its protein product is CASSYKGAGLEQYF.

This chain connects TRBV2 to TRBJ1-4; D possibly corresponds to TRBD1 (5 bases). There are 14 residues in the CDR3. Looked up from germline, CDR1 is SNHLY and CDR2 is FYNNEI. With 2 bases removed from V and 9 bases from J, the gap between germline ends came to 13 bases. The DNA of the CDR3 is TGTGCCAGCAGTGAATGGGGCCTGAGGCAAAAACTGTTTTTT. It yields the protein CASSEWGLRQKLFF. Using reference TRBV2 and TRBJ1-4 for the parts outside the CDR3, the full variable domain is EPEVTQTPSHQVTQMGQEVILRCVPISNHLYFYWYRQILGQKVEFLVSFYNNEISEKSEIFDDQFSVERPDGSNFTLKIRSTKLEDSAMYFCASSEWGLRQKLFFGSGTQLSVL.